Included here is one TCR beta chain sequence, with context. Its antigen remains unidentified. This record comes from a study of cytomegalovirus exposure and HLA in healthy donors. Primers included in the PCR were 60 Vbeta and 13 Jbeta primers. The method was immunoSEQ multiplex PCR; TCRdb's version includes in-frame clones alone and lacks a portion of them. Its clone listing holds more than 110,000 clones. The study's findings and limits: Later examination showed HLA-associated TCR beta chains had greater clonal expansion than equally common others. Per a later analysis, about 18,000 TCR beta sequences showed association with HLA alleles at 0.05 false discovery rate.

Germline V gene data show CDR1 as SGHVS and CDR2 as FQNEAQ. The CDR3 runs 11 residues. The germline V and J ends were trimmed by 5 bases and 7 bases, with 8 bases remaining between them. This clonotype originated in a man in his forties in good health and CMV-seronegative. This chain uses TRBV7-8 with TRBJ2-5; no definite D call. Sequencing was performed on PBMCs. The CDR3 DNA follows: TGTGCCAGCAGCCCTGTCGGGACCCAGTACTTC. Translation gives CASSPVGTQYF.